Each of the 24 T cell receptor beta chains below was sequenced from the same sample in a study of T cell clonality in common variable immunodeficiency. Findings of the study overall: Common variable immunodeficiency TCR beta sequences reportedly had fewer deletions and N-nucleotide insertions.

Their specific antigens are unknown. Clones were sequenced by immunoSEQ multiplex PCR, and TCRdb holds only the in-frame ones, with some missing. The repertoire shows about 15,000 clones; the top ten hold 4.9%. The sequencing sample was made of peripheral blood mononuclear cells. The receptors originated from a human donor with common variable immunodeficiency.

According to its frequency, this clone is medium-sized (0.01 to 0.1%). CDR3 DNA (partial): TGCAGCGTTGCCGGGACAAACTCCTACGAG. Its protein product is CSVAGTNSYE. The complete CDR3 reads CSVAGTNSYEQYF. This chain links TRBV29-1 with TRBJ2-7, with D tentatively TRBD1 (6 bases). The read terminates 3 residues before the CDR3 end, so the remaining end is supplied by the germline J gene. The CDR3 extends over 13 amino acids. Germline V gene lookup returns CDR1 SQVTM and CDR2 ANQGSEA. The V end was cut by 4 bases, the J end by 0 bases, with 10 bases between.

This chain's CDR3 is CASSRDIQETQYF. The covered CDR3 bases are TGTGCCAGCAGCCGGGACATCCAAGAGACC. The chain carries TRBV2 and TRBJ2-5; TRBD1 might be the D (6 bases). The CDR3 end is not reached by the read, which stops 3 residues before it; the germline J gene fills it in. In germline, CDR1 is SNHLY, CDR2 FYNNEI. Deletions cut 6 bases from V and 1 base from J, with 9 bases between. This CDR3 contains 13 residues.

A note on this clone: The read gets to within 3 residues of the CDR3 end, and the germline J gene fills in the rest. The chain recombines TRBV7-3 with TRBJ2-3; D call uncertain. V was trimmed by 2 bases and J by 6 bases, leaving 12 bases between them. Per germline, CDR1 SGHTA and CDR2 FQGTGA. This CDR3 is 14 amino acids long. The CDR3: CASSLSSNADTQYF. The sequenced CDR3 bases are TGTGCCAGCAGCTTATCCTCGAACGCGGATACG.

With respect to this clone: The missing CDR3 end, 3 residues past where the read stops, is filled in from the germline J gene. The chain links TRBV5-1 to TRBJ1-2; 8 nucleotides match TRBD1. Germline assignment: CDR1 SGHRS and CDR2 YFSETQ. The junction had 10 bases not matched to a gene; V was cut back by 4 bases and J by 5 bases. CDR3 size: 15 residues. The part of the CDR3 DNA that was read is TGCGCCAGCAGCGAGCAGGGGGCTTCAGGGTATGGC. This gives the protein CASSEQGASGYG. The entire CDR3 protein is CASSEQGASGYGYTF.

A note on this clone: The read ends 3 residues before the CDR3 terminus; that terminus is restored from the germline J gene. The chain joins TRBV2 to TRBJ2-7, with TRBD1 matching over 9 bases. The V gene end was trimmed by 6 bases and the J gene end by 2 bases; junction bases not matched to a gene: 5. Germline assignment: CDR1 SNHLY and CDR2 FYNNEI. The CDR3 extends over 14 amino acids. The sequenced CDR3 bases are TGTGCCAGCAGGCCCGGGACAGGGCCCTACGAG. Residues: CASRPGTGPYE. The CDR3 as a whole reads CASRPGTGPYEQYF. The full variable domain, completed using reference TRBV2 and TRBJ2-7, is EPEVTQTPSHQVTQMGQEVILRCVPISNHLYFYWYRQILGQKVEFLVSFYNNEISEKSEIFDDQFSVERPDGSNFTLKIRSTKLEDSAMYFCASRPGTGPYEQYFGPGTRLTVT.

Comment on this clone: The read gets to within 3 residues of the CDR3 end, and the germline J gene fills in the rest. The chain employs TRBV18 and TRBJ1-2; 9 bases map to TRBD1. The CDR3 spans 14 residues. CDR1 and CDR2 (germline): KGHSH, LQKENI. The trim removed 0 bases at V and 7 bases at J, leaving 3 bases unmatched. CDR3 region: CASSPPGQGVGYTF. CDR3 DNA, as far as it was read: TGTGCCAGCTCACCACCGGGACAGGGCGTTGGC.

CDR3 DNA (partial): TGTGCCAGCCGGCACGGACAGGGGCTGAACACTGAA. Protein sequence: CASRHGQGLNTE. The full CDR3 is CASRHGQGLNTEAFF. The V call is TRBV18, the J call TRBJ1-1; 9 nucleotides line up with TRBD1. Sequencing ends 3 residues short of the CDR3 end; the germline J gene provides the rest. The CDR3 loop spans 15 amino acids. Germline CDR1 is KGHSH and CDR2 is LQKENI. The trim removed 8 bases at V and 0 bases at J, leaving 7 bases unmatched.

About this clone: The CDR3 end is not reached by the read, which stops 3 residues before it; the germline J gene fills it in. V usage is TRBV5-5 and J usage is TRBJ1-5; perhaps TRBD1 as D (5 bases). This CDR3 has 15 amino acids. The germline gives CDR1 SGHKS, CDR2 YYEKEE (reference sequence). Deletions cut 0 bases from V and 7 bases from J, with 14 bases between. CDR3 DNA, as far as it was read: TGTGCCAGCAGCTTGGAAGTAAGGGGAATACAGCCC. It codes for CASSLEVRGIQP. The entire CDR3 reads CASSLEVRGIQPQHF.

Of note for this clone: The read terminates 3 residues before the CDR3 end, so the remaining end is supplied by the germline J gene. This chain links TRBV19 with TRBJ2-3; TRBD2 agrees at 13 bases. The trim removed 7 bases at V and 6 bases at J, leaving 1 base unmatched. The V gene's germline CDR1 is LNHDA and CDR2 SQIVND (reference sequence). The CDR3 runs to 13 residues. This CDR3 is CASKTSGGDTQYF. The CDR3 DNA, read in part, is TGTGCCAGTAAGACTAGCGGGGGGGATACG.

On this clone: Read data end 3 residues before the CDR3 end; the end is taken from the germline J gene. V usage is TRBV5-6 and J usage is TRBJ2-2; D may be TRBD2 (5 bases). V lost 7 bases to trimming and J lost 3 bases, with 16 bases between them. CDR1 SGHDT and CDR2 YYEEEE come from the germline V gene. There are 15 residues in the CDR3. The CDR3 DNA, read in part, is TGTGCCAGCCTCCGGGGTACAGATTACACCGGGGAG. It translates to CASLRGTDYTGE. The full CDR3 reads CASLRGTDYTGELFF.

With respect to this clone: The missing CDR3 end, 3 residues past where the read stops, is filled in from the germline J gene. This chain joins TRBV6-2 or TRBV6-3 and TRBJ2-2; 10 positions match TRBD1. Trimming cost V 6 bases and J 3 bases; bases outside gene matches: 7. Germline V CDR1 and CDR2: MNHEY, SVGEGT. This CDR3 contains 16 residues. The CDR3 here is CASSTGTGDYTGELFF. The DNA read from the CDR3 is TGTGCCAGCAGCACCGGGACAGGGGACTACACCGGGGAG.

A note on this clone: With the read ending 3 residues before the CDR3 end, the germline J gene is used to fill in that end. The chain is built from TRBV16 and TRBJ2-1; possible D gene TRBD1, 6 bases. V lost 9 bases and J lost 4, with 13 bases in between. The CDR3 runs 13 residues. Germline V gene lookup returns CDR1 KGHSY and CDR2 FQNENV. The DNA read from the CDR3 is TGTGCCAGTTCGGGACAAGTATACAATGAG. Its translation: CASSGQVYNE. The CDR3 reads in full as CASSGQVYNEQFF.

Of note for this clone: The read is 3 residues too short to cover the CDR3 end, so that end is filled in from the germline J gene. This rearrangement joins TRBV5-5 to TRBJ1-1; D remains ambiguous. CDR1 SGHKS and CDR2 YYEKEE come from the germline V gene (reference sequence). V was trimmed by 4 bases and J by 0 bases, leaving 7 bases between them. The length of the CDR3 is 13 residues. The part of the CDR3 DNA that was read is TGTGCCAGCAGCCCCGGGGTGAACACTGAA. Protein product: CASSPGVNTE. The full CDR3 protein reads CASSPGVNTEAFF. The full variable domain, completed using reference TRBV5-5 and TRBJ1-1, is DAGVTQSPTHLIKTRGQQVTLRCSPISGHKSVSWYQQVLGQGPQFIFQYYEKEERGRGNFPDRFSARQFPNYSSELNVNALLLGDSALYLCASSPGVNTEAFFGQGTRLTVV.

According to its frequency, this clone is medium-sized. The CDR3 is cut off 3 residues early in the read; its end comes from the germline J gene. This rearrangement joins TRBV20-1 to TRBJ2-3; unclear D gene. V lost 3 bases to trimming and J lost 0 bases, with 4 bases between them. CDR1 DFQATT and CDR2 SNEGSKA come from the germline V gene (reference sequence). This CDR3 contains 12 residues. The CDR3 reads CSASGSTDTQYF. Incomplete CDR3 DNA: TGCAGTGCTAGCGGTAGCACAGATACG.

The part of the CDR3 DNA that was read is TGCAGTGCCCCGGCCCTTCAAGGGGGAGTGGGAATAGAGACC. Residues: CSAPALQGGVGIET. The whole CDR3 protein reads CSAPALQGGVGIETQYF. This chain connects TRBV20-1 to TRBJ2-5; a possible D gene is TRBD1 (6 bases). The CDR3 end lies 3 residues beyond the end of the read and is filled in from the germline J gene. Germline CDR1 DFQATT, CDR2 SNEGSKA (reference sequence). CDR3 length: 17 residues. V was pared by 6 bases and J by 4 bases, with 27 bases between.

Comment on this clone: The sequenced fragment ends 3 residues before the CDR3 boundary, so the rest is inferred from the germline J gene. V is TRBV2 and J is TRBJ1-5; a weak D match, TRBD1 (5 bases). The V gene's germline CDR1 is SNHLY and CDR2 FYNNEI. Trimming shortened V by 5 bases and J by 3 bases, and 11 bases separated the two germline ends. The CDR3 sequence is 14 residues long. CDR3 sequence: CASSSQVNNQPQHF. Incomplete CDR3 DNA: TGTGCCAGCAGTTCACAGGTAAACAATCAGCCC.

Turning to this clone: The CDR3 end falls 3 residues outside the read, so it is completed with the germline J gene. This rearrangement joins TRBV29-1 to TRBJ1-5; D gene ambiguous. Trimming took 4 bases from V and 6 from J, leaving 13 bases between them. The germline V gene encodes CDR1 SQVTM and CDR2 ANQGSEA. This CDR3 spans 13 amino acids. The CDR3 sequence: CSVAETRAQPQHF. Partial CDR3 DNA: TGCAGCGTTGCCGAAACTAGAGCTCAGCCC.

Concerning this clone: The CDR3 goes on 3 residues after the read ends, and that part is filled in from the germline J gene. This sequence joins TRBV10-3 and TRBJ2-3, with 10 bases identical to TRBD1. Germline V gives CDR1 ENHRY, CDR2 SYGVKD. The CDR3 is 15 amino acids. V was pared by 0 bases and J by 6 bases, with 3 bases of the junction left unmatched. The covered CDR3 bases are TGTGCCATCAGTGAGTCTGGGACAGGGGAGGATACG. Amino acids: CAISESGTGEDT. The whole CDR3 protein is CAISESGTGEDTQYF.

About this clone: Read sequence stops 3 residues before the CDR3 end, and the germline J gene provides the missing end. The rearrangement links TRBV20-1 to TRBJ1-5, with 8 bases lining up with TRBD1. The CDR3 totals 15 residues. Germline lookup yields CDR1 DFQATT and CDR2 SNEGSKA (reference sequence). V dropped 4 bases and J dropped 7; count of bases not matched to a gene: 12. Partial CDR3 DNA: TGCAGTGCTACCCGCGCAGGGGGCGTAAGGCAGCCC. Amino acid sequence: CSATRAGGVRQP. The full CDR3 protein reads CSATRAGGVRQPQHF.

For this clone: Read sequence stops 3 residues before the CDR3 end, and the germline J gene provides the missing end. The chain has TRBV30 and TRBJ1-5; D gene uncertain. CDR1 is GTSNPN, CDR2 SVGIG, per germline (reference sequence). This CDR3 has 13 residues. Trimming left V 3 bases short and J 4 bases short, with 10 bases between. The CDR3 bases that were read are TGTGCCTGGAGGAAGGCGGAAAATCAGCCC. It translates to CAWRKAENQP. The CDR3, in full, reads CAWRKAENQPQHF.

As for this clone: The read ends 3 residues before the CDR3 terminus; that terminus is restored from the germline J gene. J is TRBJ2-7 and V is TRBV7-6; TRBD2 agrees at 11 bases. The CDR3 is made up of 13 amino acids. From germline, CDR1 is SGHVS and CDR2 FNYEAQ. V gave up 5 bases and J gave up 6 bases; unmatched junction bases: 3. The CDR3 sequence: CASSITSGSEQYF. The part of the CDR3 DNA that was read is TGTGCCAGCAGCATAACTAGCGGGAGCGAG.

As to this clone: The CDR3 extends 3 residues past the end of the read, so its final part is completed from the germline J gene. This rearrangement joins TRBV5-1 to TRBJ2-5; TRBD2 agrees at 7 bases. V lost 0 bases to trimming and J lost 4 bases; unmatched junction nucleotides: 9. This CDR3 region has 16 residues. The germline CDR1 and CDR2 sequences are SGHRS and YFSETQ. The sequenced part of the CDR3 DNA is TGCGCCAGCAGCTTGGCGGCTAGCGGATGGGGAGAGACC. Protein sequence: CASSLAASGWGET. In full, the CDR3 reads CASSLAASGWGETQYF.

With respect to this clone: The read halts 3 residues ahead of the CDR3 end, with the missing end drawn from the germline J gene. The J gene is TRBJ2-1, the V gene TRBV6-2 or TRBV6-3; 11 bases map to TRBD2. Trimming took 5 bases from V and 8 from J; bases not matched to a gene: 14. Germline-derived CDR1 and CDR2 are MNHEY and SVGEGT. The CDR3 is 17 residues long. CDR3 DNA (partial): TGTGCCAGCAGTCTGGAGGGGATAATAGCGGGAGGGGATGAG. Amino acid sequence: CASSLEGIIAGGDE. The complete CDR3 sequence is CASSLEGIIAGGDEQFF.

On this clone itself: The read comes to an end 3 residues before the CDR3 does, leaving the germline J gene to fill in the end. The genes are TRBV30 and TRBJ2-1; the D gene is possibly TRBD1 (6 bases). The CDR3 is 12 amino acids. Germline CDR1 and CDR2: GTSNPN and SVGIG (reference sequence). Trimming stripped 5 bases from V and 7 bases from J, with 12 bases between. CDR3 loop: CAWLQGSNEQFF. The DNA read from the CDR3 is TGTGCCTGGTTACAGGGCTCAAATGAG.